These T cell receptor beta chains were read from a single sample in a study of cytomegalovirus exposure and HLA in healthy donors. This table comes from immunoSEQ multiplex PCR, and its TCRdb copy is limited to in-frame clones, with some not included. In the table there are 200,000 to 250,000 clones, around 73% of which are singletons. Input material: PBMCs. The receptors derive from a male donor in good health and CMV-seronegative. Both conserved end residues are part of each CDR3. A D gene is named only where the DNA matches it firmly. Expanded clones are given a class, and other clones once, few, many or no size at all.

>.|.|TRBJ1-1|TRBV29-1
TGCAGCGTGACAAACAGGGTGAACACTGAAGCTTTCTTT
CSVTNRVNTEAFF
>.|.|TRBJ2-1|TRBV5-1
TGCGCCAGCAGCCCTCAGGGGGGCCATGAGCAGTTCTTC
CASSPQGGHEQFF
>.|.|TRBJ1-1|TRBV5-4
TGTGCCAGCAGCGTTTTCGCCGCGAGTACTGAAGCTTTCTTT
CASSVFAASTEAFF
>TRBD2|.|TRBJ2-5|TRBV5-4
TGTGCCAGCAGCCTGGGACTAGCCTCAGAGACCCAGTACTTC
CASSLGLASETQYF
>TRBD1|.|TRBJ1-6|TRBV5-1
TGCGCCAGCAGCACCGGGACAGTCGCCAATAATTCACCCCTCCACTTT
CASSTGTVANNSPLHF
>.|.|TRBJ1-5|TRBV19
TGTGCCGTCAGGGACACCAATCAGCCCCAGCATTTT
CAVRDTNQPQHF
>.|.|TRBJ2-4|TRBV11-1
TGTGCCAGCAGCTTAGGATCCCTGACAGGAAGTAAAAACATTCAGTACTTC
CASSLGSLTGSKNIQYF
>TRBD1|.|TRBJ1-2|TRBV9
TGTGCCAGCAGCCCGAGGCCCGTGGACAGGGGCTATGGCTACACCTTC
CASSPRPVDRGYGYTF
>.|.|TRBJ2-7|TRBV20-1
TGCAGTGCTCGCAGGGTACGCGAGCAGTACTTC
CSARRVREQYF
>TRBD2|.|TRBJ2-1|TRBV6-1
TGTGCCAGCAGTGCCCGACTAGCGAGATCGGGGAATGAGCAGTTCTTC
CASSARLARSGNEQFF
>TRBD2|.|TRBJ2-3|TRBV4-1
TGCGCCAGCAGACCCCTCGGGACTAGCGGGAGTCCACGGGGAGATACGCAGTATTTT
CASRPLGTSGSPRGDTQYF
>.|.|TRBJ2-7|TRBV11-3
TGTGCCAGCAGCCGGGGTACCGACGAGCAGTACTTC
CASSRGTDEQYF
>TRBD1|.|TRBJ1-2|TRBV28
TGTGCCAGCAGTTTTCAGGACAGGGCAAGTGGCTACACCTTC
CASSFQDRASGYTF
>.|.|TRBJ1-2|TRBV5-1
TGCGCCAGCAGCTTCGCAGGGATGGACTATGGCTACACCTTC
CASSFAGMDYGYTF
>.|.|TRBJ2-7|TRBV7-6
TGTGCCAGCAGCGCCCCAGGCCGCGAGCAGTACTTC
CASSAPGREQYF
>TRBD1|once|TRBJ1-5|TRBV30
TGTGCCTGGGGGGGACAGGGCCTCAATCAGCCCCAGCATTTT
CAWGGQGLNQPQHF
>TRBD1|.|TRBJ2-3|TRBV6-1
TGTGCCAGCAGACTCAACAGGGGGAGCACAGATACGCAGTATTTT
CASRLNRGSTDTQYF
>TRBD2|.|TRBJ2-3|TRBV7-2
TGTGCCAGCAGCATTTGGACTAGGACAGATACGCAGTATTTT
CASSIWTRTDTQYF
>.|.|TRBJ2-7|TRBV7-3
TGTGCCAGCAGCTCAGGGACACGGCCCTACGAGCAGTACTTC
CASSSGTRPYEQYF
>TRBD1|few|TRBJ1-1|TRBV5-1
TGCGCCAGCAGCACGACAGGGACCACTGAAGCTTTCTTT
CASSTTGTTEAFF
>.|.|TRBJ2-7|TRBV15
TGTGCCACCAGCACCTCGGGACTGAGCCGCTCCTACGAGCAGTACTTC
CATSTSGLSRSYEQYF
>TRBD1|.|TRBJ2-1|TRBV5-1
TGCGCCAGCAGCCCCCGGGACAGGGCCAATGAGCAGTTCTTC
CASSPRDRANEQFF
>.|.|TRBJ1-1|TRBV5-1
TGCGCCAGCAGCTTGGAGCAGGGAGGAACTGAAGCTTTCTTT
CASSLEQGGTEAFF
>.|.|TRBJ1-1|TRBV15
TGTGCCACCTCATACCGAGGCGGCACTGAAGCTTTCTTT
CATSYRGGTEAFF
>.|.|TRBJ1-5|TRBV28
TGTGCCAGCATTCGGGGACACTACAATCAGCCCCAGCATTTT
CASIRGHYNQPQHF
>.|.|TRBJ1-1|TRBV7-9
TGTGCCAGCAGCTCGACAGCGTACACTGAAGCTTTCTTT
CASSSTAYTEAFF
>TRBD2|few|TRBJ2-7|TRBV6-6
TGTGCCAGCAGGGAACGTAGCGGGAAAGAACCCTACGAGCAGTACTTC
CASRERSGKEPYEQYF
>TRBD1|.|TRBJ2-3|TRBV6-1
TGTGCCAGCAGTGCCTACAGGGGGCGGATCGACACAGATACGCAGTATTTT
CASSAYRGRIDTDTQYF
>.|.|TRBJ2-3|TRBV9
TGTGCCAGCAGCGTAGAGGGGGGGAAGGATACGCAGTATTTT
CASSVEGGKDTQYF
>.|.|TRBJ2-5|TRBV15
TGTGCCACCAGCAGGCGGACAGAGCAAGAGACCCAGTACTTC
CATSRRTEQETQYF
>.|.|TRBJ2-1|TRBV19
TGTGCCAGTAGTTGGGGGCAGAACCTCAATGAGCAGTTCTTC
CASSWGQNLNEQFF
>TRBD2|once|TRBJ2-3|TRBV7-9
TGTGCCAGCAGCTCTCCCCAGGGCGGGAGACGAGATACGCAGTATTTT
CASSSPQGGRRDTQYF
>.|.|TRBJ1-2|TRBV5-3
TGTGCCAGAAGCCTCGGGTCGCGCTATGGCCACACCTTC
CARSLGSRYGHTF
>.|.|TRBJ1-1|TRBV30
TGTGCCTGGAGTGGGCAGGGATACACTGAAGCTTTCTTT
CAWSGQGYTEAFF
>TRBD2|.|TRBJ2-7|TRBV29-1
TGCAGCGTGGAGCCTAGCGGGAGTAACGAGCAGTACTTC
CSVEPSGSNEQYF
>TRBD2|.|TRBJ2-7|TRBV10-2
TGCGCCAGCAGGGGGCACTTAGCGGGCCTCTCCTACGAGCAGTACTTC
CASRGHLAGLSYEQYF
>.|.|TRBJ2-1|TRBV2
TGTGCCAGCAGTAACAGGGGACTCTACAATGAGCAGTTCTTC
CASSNRGLYNEQFF
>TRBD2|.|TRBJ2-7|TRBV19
TGTGCCAGTAGTATTTTTGGGACTAGCAACGAGCAGTACTTC
CASSIFGTSNEQYF
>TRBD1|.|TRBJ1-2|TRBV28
TGTGCCAGCAGTACCCTGGGGACAGGCTTCTTGACGGGCTACACCTTC
CASSTLGTGFLTGYTF
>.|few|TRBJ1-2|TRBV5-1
TGCGCCAGCTCTGACAGCACGCGGGGCTACACCTTC
CASSDSTRGYTF
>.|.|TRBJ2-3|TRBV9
TGTGCCAGCAGCGTAGATAGGACTTCAGATACGCAGTATTTT
CASSVDRTSDTQYF
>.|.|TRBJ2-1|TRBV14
TGTGCCAGCAGCCAAAAGGCTAGCCCTTGGGTCTCCTACAATGAGCAGTTCTTC
CASSQKASPWVSYNEQFF
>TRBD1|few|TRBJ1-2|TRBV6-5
TGTGCCAGCAGTGAATCGGGACAGTATGGCTACACCTTC
CASSESGQYGYTF
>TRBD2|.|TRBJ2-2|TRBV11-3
TGTGCCAGCAGCCTTAGCGGGACCACCGGGGAGCTGTTTTTT
CASSLSGTTGELFF
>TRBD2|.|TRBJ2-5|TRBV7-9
TGTGCCAGCACCCCGGGGGGGGGCGGACAAGAGACCCAGTACTTC
CASTPGGGGQETQYF
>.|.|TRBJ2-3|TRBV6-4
TGTGCCAGCAGTTCCGTTGGAGGGGATACGCAGTATTTT
CASSSVGGDTQYF
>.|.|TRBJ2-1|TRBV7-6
TGTGCCAGCAGCTTAACGGCTAGCGCAACCTACAATGAGCAGTTCTTC
CASSLTASATYNEQFF
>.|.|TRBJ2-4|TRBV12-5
TGTGCTAGTGGAGCGGACACGGGGGTTCAGTACTTC
CASGADTGVQYF
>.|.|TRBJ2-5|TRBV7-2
TGTGCCAGCAGCTTAGTAAGCTTCCAAGAGACCCAGTACTTC
CASSLVSFQETQYF
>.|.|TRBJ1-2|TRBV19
TGTGCCAGTAGTCTACAGGGCGCGGTCGGCTATGGCTACACCTTC
CASSLQGAVGYGYTF
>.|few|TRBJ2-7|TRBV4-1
TGCGCCAGCAGCCAACCCAGGGCACGCGAGCAGTACTTC
CASSQPRAREQYF
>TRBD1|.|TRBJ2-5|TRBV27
TGTGCCAGCAGTTCCGGGACAGGGGGGGAGACCCAGTACTTC
CASSSGTGGETQYF
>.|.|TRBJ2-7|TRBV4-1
TGCGCCAGCAGCCAAGTGAGGGATGGGACCTACGAGCAGTACTTC
CASSQVRDGTYEQYF
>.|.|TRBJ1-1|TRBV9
TGTGCCAGCAGCGTAGGAGACAACACCCCTGAAGCTTTCTTT
CASSVGDNTPEAFF